The 20 T cell receptor beta chains in this list originate from one sample, sequenced in a study of blood T cell repertoires in COVID-19. Libraries were prepared by immunoSEQ multiplex PCR; TCRdb keeps only in-frame clonotypes and omits some of them. The repertoire includes more than 300,000 clones, 80% to 90% of them detected once, and about 1.2% sits in the top ten. Sequenced input: peripheral blood. Every receptor here comes from a woman aged 45-59 years with acute or convalescent COVID-19.

The V gene is TRBV7-8, the J gene TRBJ1-4; D is undetermined. From germline, CDR1 is SGHVS and CDR2 FQNEAQ. V was cut by 7 bases and J by 8 bases, with 17 bases left in between. The CDR3 sequence is 14 residues long. CDR3 nucleotide sequence: TGTGCCAGCATGCGACTAGGGCGGGAGGAAAAACTGTTTTTT. Translation gives CASMRLGREEKLFF.

This clone was counted a few times. The rearrangement joins TRBV6-6 to TRBJ2-7; no clear D gene. The germline V gene encodes CDR1 MNHNY and CDR2 SVGAGI (reference sequence). The CDR3 totals 14 residues. The V gene lost 0 bases and the J gene lost 6 bases, with 12 bases spanning the gap. In nucleotides, the CDR3 is TGTGCCAGCAGTTACTCGACCGGGTACACCGAGCAGTACTTC. It codes for CASSYSTGYTEQYF.

The chain combines TRBV25-1 with TRBJ1-1; 7 positions match TRBD1. Germline CDR1 MGHDK, CDR2 SYGVNS. The CDR3 is 14 amino acids. V lost 5 bases, J lost 4 bases, and 7 bases stayed unmatched. The CDR3 spells CASSSPGGTTEAFF. CDR3 sequence (DNA): TGTGCCAGCAGTAGTCCAGGGGGAACCACTGAAGCTTTCTTT.

The table lists this clone with a count of one. This chain links TRBV5-6 with TRBJ1-5; TRBD1 matches at 8 bases. V lost 3 bases and J lost 1; bases outside the gene matches: 6. CDR1 is SGHDT, CDR2 YYEEEE, per germline. The length of the CDR3 is 16 residues. This CDR3 is CASSSETGASNQPQHF. For the CDR3, the DNA is TGTGCCAGCAGCTCCGAGACAGGGGCGAGCAATCAGCCCCAGCATTTT.

The J gene is TRBJ2-3, the V gene TRBV5-4; 8 nucleotides align to TRBD1. The CDR3 runs to 13 residues. J lost 3 bases, V lost 4 bases, and 1 base had no gene match. The germline V gene has CDR1 SGHNT and CDR2 YYREEE (reference sequence). This CDR3 reads CASSRQGTDTQYF. The DNA of the CDR3 is TGTGCCAGCAGCCGACAGGGGACAGATACGCAGTATTTT.

This rearrangement joins TRBV5-4 to TRBJ2-3; TRBD2 might be the D (5 bases). The CDR3 extends over 13 amino acids. V lost 4 bases, J lost 2 bases, and 8 bases lay in between. Germline V CDR1 and CDR2: SGHNT, YYREEE (reference sequence). In DNA form, the CDR3 reads TGTGCCAGCAGCGGAGGAAACACAGATACGCAGTATTTT. It specifies CASSGGNTDTQYF.

The CDR3 sequence: CASSQDRSGSYNEQFF. In DNA form, the CDR3 reads TGCGCCAGCAGCCAAGATCGAAGCGGCTCCTACAATGAGCAGTTCTTC. The gene calls are TRBV4-1 and TRBJ2-1; possible D gene TRBD2, 5 bases. V was shortened by 0 bases and J by 0 bases, with 9 bases between the two germline ends. In germline, CDR1 is MGHRA, CDR2 YSYEKL. The CDR3 extends over 16 amino acids.

The chain is built from TRBV6-5 and TRBJ2-7; maybe TRBD2 (5 bases). The CDR3 is 13 amino acids. V was shortened by 6 bases and J by 5 bases, with 14 bases between the two germline ends. Germline V CDR1 and CDR2: MNHEY, SVGAGI. The CDR3 is CASSPVVRDEQYF. In DNA, the CDR3 is TGTGCCAGCAGCCCGGTTGTGAGGGACGAGCAGTACTTC.

The DNA for the CDR3 is TGTGCCAGCGGCCTCCCCCACCCCGACTTCTCCTACGAGCAGTACTTC. Its translation is CASGLPHPDFSYEQYF. This rearrangement joins TRBV2 to TRBJ2-7; no reliable D call. The CDR3 sequence is 16 residues long. V was cut by 8 bases and J by 0 bases, with 20 bases left in between. Per germline, CDR1 SNHLY and CDR2 FYNNEI.

The chain recombines TRBV30 with TRBJ1-1; the D is unclear. Trimming stripped 4 bases from V and 4 bases from J, with 10 bases between. The CDR3 has 12 amino acids. The germline V gene encodes CDR1 GTSNPN and CDR2 SVGIG (reference sequence). CDR3 loop: CAWTRGTTEAFF. CDR3 bases: TGTGCCTGGACCCGGGGAACCACTGAAGCTTTCTTT.

The genes are TRBV6-5 and TRBJ2-1; D may be TRBD1 (6 bases). Trimming removed 0 bases at V and 8 bases at J, with 11 bases between. This CDR3 is built from 14 residues. Germline CDR1 and CDR2: MNHEY and SVGAGI. The CDR3: CASSYSQGWHEQFF. DNA for the CDR3: TGTGCCAGCAGTTACTCGCAGGGGTGGCATGAGCAGTTCTTC.

The rearrangement joins TRBV30 to TRBJ1-2, with 7 bases fitting TRBD1. The germline CDR1 and CDR2 sequences are GTSNPN and SVGIG (reference sequence). The ends lost 1 base at V and 3 bases at J; junction bases unmatched: 8. The CDR3 is made up of 15 amino acids. The CDR3 DNA follows: TGTGCCTGGAGTGCAGGGGACAGTAGGGACTATGGCTACACCTTC. As protein: CAWSAGDSRDYGYTF.

V and J are TRBV3-1 (or the pseudogene TRBV3-2) and TRBJ1-2; D ambiguous. Trimming left V 0 bases short and J 6 bases short, with 11 bases between. Germline values: CDR1 LGHDT, CDR2 YNNKEL (reference sequence). The CDR3 covers 14 residues. The CDR3 is CASSQDLQVDGYTF. The CDR3 DNA reads TGTGCCAGCAGCCAAGATCTGCAGGTAGATGGCTACACCTTC.

This chain connects TRBV6-2 or TRBV6-3 to TRBJ1-2; TRBD1 aligns across 8 bases. The germline gives CDR1 MNHEY, CDR2 SVGEGT. The CDR3 is 13 amino acids. The ends lost 6 bases at V and 3 bases at J; junction bases unmatched: 3. CDR3 amino acids: CASSPTGDYGYTF. In DNA form, the CDR3 reads TGTGCCAGCAGCCCGACAGGGGACTATGGCTACACCTTC.

This chain links TRBV2 with TRBJ1-1; 7 nucleotides match TRBD1. Germline CDR1 and CDR2: SNHLY and FYNNEI. V dropped 5 bases and J dropped 4; count of bases not matched to a gene: 10. This CDR3 contains 15 residues. Here the CDR3 DNA reads TGTGCCAGCAGTCGGGACAGCGGGCCGAGCACTGAAGCTTTCTTT. Encoded protein: CASSRDSGPSTEAFF. Drawing the rest from reference TRBV2 and TRBJ1-1, the complete variable domain is EPEVTQTPSHQVTQMGQEVILRCVPISNHLYFYWYRQILGQKVEFLVSFYNNEISEKSEIFDDQFSVERPDGSNFTLKIRSTKLEDSAMYFCASSRDSGPSTEAFFGQGTRLTVV.

J is TRBJ2-1 and V is TRBV11-2, with 7 bases lining up with TRBD2. The CDR3 runs 14 residues. Trimming cost V 1 base and J 8 bases; bases outside gene matches: 5. In germline, CDR1 is SGHAT, CDR2 FQNNGV. CDR3 protein: CASSLVGGLYEQFF. DNA of the CDR3: TGTGCCAGCAGCTTAGTGGGAGGGCTTTATGAGCAGTTCTTC.

The CDR3 region has the DNA TGTGCCTGGAGTGTACGACAGAGGAACACTGAAGCTTTCTTT. Translating gives CAWSVRQRNTEAFF. The rearrangement uses TRBV30 and TRBJ1-1, with D maybe TRBD1 (5 bases). V lost 0 bases to trimming and J lost 1 base, with 9 bases between them. The CDR3 runs 14 residues. Germline values: CDR1 GTSNPN, CDR2 SVGIG (reference sequence).

The V and J genes are TRBV14 and TRBJ2-1; no clear D. Trimming cost V 6 bases and J 2 bases, with 11 bases left between them. CDR1 SGHDN and CDR2 FVKESK come from the germline V gene. The CDR3 contains 14 residues. The CDR3 loop is CASSRVSPYNEQFF. As DNA, the CDR3 is TGTGCCAGCAGTCGGGTCTCTCCCTACAATGAGCAGTTCTTC.

A few counts support this clone. The rearrangement uses TRBV10-3 and TRBJ1-3; 7 bases align to TRBD1. The CDR3 runs 15 residues. V gave up 0 bases and J gave up 8 bases; unmatched junction bases: 7. CDR1 ENHRY and CDR2 SYGVKD come from the germline V gene. The CDR3 region is CAISESRQGLYTIYF. CDR3 bases: TGTGCCATCAGTGAGTCGAGACAGGGTTTATACACCATATATTTT.

A word on this clone: The identical CDR3 is also encoded by other nucleotide sequences in the sample. The CDR3 region has the DNA TGTGCCAGCAGTTATGGACGCGGGACTGAAGCTTTCTTT. As protein: CASSYGRGTEAFF. This sequence joins TRBV6-5 and TRBJ1-1, with D uncertain. CDR1 is MNHEY and CDR2 is SVGAGI in the germline V gene. CDR3 size: 13 residues. Trimming took off 3 bases at V and 5 bases at J, with 10 bases between the two ends.